The T cell receptor (beta chain) under discussion was sequenced for a study of chemoradiotherapy in HPV16-positive cancers. Across the study: A couple of HPV16-positive patients' cells yielded candidate HPV-specific clones and common motifs.

Whole-study results and caveats: HPV-responsive T-cell expansion during chemoradiotherapy was linked to improved recurrence-free survival in HPV16-positive patients. Candidate HPV-specific clones and E7-related TCR motifs grew in tumor during treatment.

Germline loops: CDR1 KGHSH, CDR2 LQKENI. Deletions cut 6 bases from V and 17 bases from J, with 22 bases between. The CDR3 spans 13 residues. Remarks on this clone: The antigen is not known.

Using immunoSEQ multiplex PCR, the repertoire was profiled, and TCRdb retains in-frame clones only, with some absent. Of 5,500 to 8,000 clones listed, around 90% are singletons. Repertoires were sampled repeatedly during chemoradiotherapy. This chain joins TRBV18 and TRBJ1-4; D gene uncertain. This clonotype was sampled from a human donor with HPV-associated anogenital cancer. The specimen was obtained from a patient who underwent chemoradiotherapy. The CDR3 is CASSLLNRDISFF. CDR3 sequence (DNA): TGTGCCAGCTCTCTCTTAAACCGGGATATAAGTTTTTTT.